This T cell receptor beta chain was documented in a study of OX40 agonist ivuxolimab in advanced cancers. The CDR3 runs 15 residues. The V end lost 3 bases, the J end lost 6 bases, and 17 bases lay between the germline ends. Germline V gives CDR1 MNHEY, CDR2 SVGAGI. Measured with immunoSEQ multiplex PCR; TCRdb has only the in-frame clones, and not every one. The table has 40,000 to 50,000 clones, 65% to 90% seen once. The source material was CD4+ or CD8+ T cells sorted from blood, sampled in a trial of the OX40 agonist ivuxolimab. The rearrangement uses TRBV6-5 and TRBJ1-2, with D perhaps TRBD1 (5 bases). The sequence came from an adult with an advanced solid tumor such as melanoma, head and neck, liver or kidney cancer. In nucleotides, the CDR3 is TGTGCCAGCAGTTATGCCGGGGGGACGGTCGATGGCTACACCTTC. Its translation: CASSYAGGTVDGYTF.